This T cell receptor beta chain emerged from a study of cytomegalovirus exposure and HLA in healthy donors. The CDR3 runs to 15 residues. Germline V gives CDR1 LGHNA, CDR2 YSLEER. With 3 bases removed from V and 0 bases from J, the gap between germline ends came to 8 bases. Points on this clone: Its antigen is not known.

Researchers ran the PCR with 60 Vbeta and 13 Jbeta primers. Assay: immunoSEQ multiplex PCR; the TCRdb copy retains only in-frame clones and omits some. The profile shows more than 95,000 clones, 75% to 80% of them singletons. Study-wide results and caveats: A likely sequencing artifact accounted for one observed cluster of highly shared sequence variants.

This clonotype was sampled from a man aged 55-75 years in good health and CMV-seropositive. This chain uses TRBV4-3 with TRBJ1-4; D call uncertain. Sequenced: PBMCs. The CDR3 DNA follows: TGCGCCAGCAGCCAGGAGGTTTCAACTAATGAAAAACTGTTTTTT. As protein: CASSQEVSTNEKLFF.